In this sample, the clone carrying this T cell receptor beta chain turned up a few times. This record belongs to a study of blood T cells in healthy people across ages. Approximately 9.2 milliliters was the volume of peripheral blood drawn from each donor. A second roughly 6 to 11 cycle PCR used barcoded and J-beta primers. Unique molecular identifiers of 12 random nucleotides labeled each cDNA. Each CDR3 protein is one row after TCRdb ran MiXCR on the 5' RACE reads. The data hold roughly 860,000 distinct CDR3 sequences, with approximately 67% observed a single time. CDR1 is DFQATT, CDR2 SNEGSKA, per germline (reference sequence). V shed 1 base, J shed 7 bases, and the junction held 6 bases outside the gene matches. The CDR3 covers 15 residues.

The sequenced sample consisted of blood. This rearrangement joins TRBV20-1 to TRBJ2-1, with TRBD2 identical over 11 bases. The TCR sequence derives from a man aged 25 to 40 in good health. The CDR3 protein is CSARGGLAGGNEQFF. The CDR3 region has the DNA TGCAGTGCTAGAGGTGGACTAGCGGGTGGGAATGAGCAGTTCTTC.